The 25 T cell receptor beta chains presented below share a single source sample, sequenced in a study of blood T cell repertoires in COVID-19. The data were produced by immunoSEQ multiplex PCR, yet TCRdb's version contains in-frame clones alone and is incomplete. This sample has roughly 23,000 clones; 85% to 90% occur once, and the top ten carry 27%. Sequenced input: peripheral blood. The receptors were sampled from a man in his 70s with COVID-19, enrolled during active disease.

The chain carries TRBV3-1 (or the pseudogene TRBV3-2) and TRBJ2-1, with a weak D call TRBD2 (6 bases). V lost 2 bases to trimming and J lost 7 bases, with 15 bases between them. This CDR3 comprises 15 residues. The germline CDR1 and CDR2 sequences are LGHDT and YNNKEL (reference sequence). CDR3 in amino acids: CASSQRGGFNNEQFF. The DNA of the CDR3 is TGTGCCAGCAGCCAAAGAGGAGGGTTTAATAATGAGCAGTTCTTC.

J is TRBJ1-4 and V is TRBV2; 7 bases align to TRBD1. The CDR3 sequence is 14 residues long. CDR1 is SNHLY, CDR2 FYNNEI, per germline. V dropped 5 bases and J dropped 8; count of bases not matched to a gene: 8. As DNA, the CDR3 is TGTGCCAGCAGTCCCGACAGGGTGTACGAAAAACTGTTTTTT. Encoded protein: CASSPDRVYEKLFF.

The gene calls are TRBV2 and TRBJ1-4; the match to TRBD1 covers 8 bases. CDR1 is SNHLY, CDR2 FYNNEI, per germline. This CDR3 has 14 amino acids. After removal of 5 bases from V and 8 bases from J, the junction contained 7 bases not matched to a gene. The CDR3 nucleotides read TGTGCCAGCAGTTCGACAGGGGCGAAGGAAAAACTGTTTTTT. It specifies CASSSTGAKEKLFF.

The chain has TRBV7-6 and TRBJ2-7, with 7 bases that match TRBD1. J was trimmed by 6 bases and V by 5 bases; bases with no gene match: 7. Germline V CDR1 and CDR2: SGHVS, FNYEAQ. There are 13 residues in the CDR3. In nucleotides, the CDR3 is TGTGCCAGCAGCCGGACAGGCGTGGGCGAGCAGTACTTC. It yields the protein CASSRTGVGEQYF.

The chain couples TRBV6-5 to TRBJ1-6; D gene ambiguous. Per the germline V gene, CDR1 is MNHEY and CDR2 is SVGAGI. The CDR3 spans 13 residues. V dropped 6 bases and J dropped 8 bases, with 11 bases sitting between them. The CDR3 protein is CASRRVTYSPLHF. DNA for the CDR3: TGTGCCAGCAGGAGGGTCACTTATTCACCCCTCCACTTT.

The V gene is TRBV7-8, the J gene TRBJ1-5; the match to TRBD1 covers 11 bases. In germline, CDR1 is SGHVS, CDR2 FQNEAQ. V was pared by 0 bases and J by 3 bases, with 4 bases of the junction left unmatched. This CDR3 region has 17 residues. The CDR3 DNA sequence: TGTGCCAGCAGCTTAGCTGAGGGACAGGGGGACAATCAGCCCCAGCATTTT. Its translation: CASSLAEGQGDNQPQHF.

This chain uses TRBV3-1 (or the pseudogene TRBV3-2) with TRBJ2-5; 10 bases are shared with TRBD1. V lost 0 bases, J lost 5 bases, and 9 bases stayed unmatched. The CDR3 consists of 17 residues. From germline, CDR1 is LGHDT and CDR2 YNNKEL (reference sequence). The CDR3 protein is CASSQDSTTGGRETQYF. The DNA of the CDR3 is TGTGCCAGCAGCCAAGATAGCACGACAGGGGGCCGGGAGACCCAGTACTTC.

The genes are TRBV6-5 and TRBJ1-2, with 10 nucleotides matching TRBD1. This CDR3 region has 14 residues. Germline V CDR1 and CDR2: MNHEY, SVGAGI. V lost 6 bases, J lost 4 bases, and 5 bases stayed unmatched. The CDR3 sequence: CASRETGGVYGYTF. CDR3 DNA sequence: TGTGCCAGCAGAGAGACAGGGGGCGTCTATGGCTACACCTTC.

This rearrangement joins TRBV6-5 to TRBJ2-4, with a tentative D call TRBD2 (6 bases). Deletions cut 4 bases from V and 0 bases from J, with 7 bases between. The CDR3 runs to 14 residues. Per the germline V gene, CDR1 is MNHEY and CDR2 is SVGAGI. The CDR3 nucleotides read TGTGCCAGCAGTTTGGGACTAGCCAAAAACATTCAGTACTTC. Its protein is CASSLGLAKNIQYF.

This clone was recorded once. V gene TRBV19 combines with J gene TRBJ1-6; 9 bases match TRBD1. Per germline, CDR1 LNHDA and CDR2 SQIVND (reference sequence). Trimming took 5 bases from V and 10 from J; bases not matched to a gene: 3. CDR3 length equals 13 residues. CDR3 sequence: CASSWTGESPLHF. The CDR3 DNA reads TGTGCCAGTAGTTGGACAGGGGAATCACCCCTCCACTTT.

This chain joins TRBV18 and TRBJ1-1; 7 bases line up with TRBD1. The germline CDR1 and CDR2 sequences are KGHSH and LQKENI. CDR3 length: 15 amino acids. The V gene end was trimmed by 3 bases and the J gene end by 0 bases; junction bases not matched to a gene: 4. The CDR3 here is CASSPGGQLNTEAFF. The CDR3 DNA follows: TGTGCCAGCTCACCTGGGGGACAGTTGAACACTGAAGCTTTCTTT.

The V and J genes are TRBV5-1 and TRBJ1-6, with D perhaps TRBD1 (6 bases). The V end lost 0 bases, the J end lost 8 bases, and 9 bases lay between the germline ends. The CDR3 sequence is 14 residues long. CDR1 and CDR2 from the germline V gene are SGHRS and YFSETQ. CDR3 DNA: TGCGCCAGCAGCTTGGCTAACAGGGATTCACCCCTCCACTTT. Its translation is CASSLANRDSPLHF.

The chain combines TRBV5-1 with TRBJ1-2; D ambiguous. V was shortened by 5 bases and J by 3 bases, with 14 bases between the two germline ends. The V gene's germline CDR1 is SGHRS and CDR2 YFSETQ. The CDR3 covers 14 residues. CDR3 bases: TGCGCCAGCAGTCGAGTCGGGGAAGACTATGGCTACACCTTC. Its translation: CASSRVGEDYGYTF.

The chain recombines TRBV6-6 with TRBJ2-5, with TRBD2 matching 8 bases. In germline, CDR1 is MNHNY, CDR2 SVGAGI (reference sequence). The CDR3 consists of 13 residues. V trimming: 8 bases; J trimming: 5 bases; junction bases outside the gene matches: 7. The CDR3 here is CASAAGGRETQYF. CDR3 nucleotides: TGTGCCAGCGCGGCGGGAGGACGGGAGACCCAGTACTTC.

The rearrangement uses TRBV29-1 and TRBJ2-7; TRBD2 might be the D (5 bases). V was clipped by 6 bases and J by 2 bases, with 14 bases between them. CDR3 length equals 13 residues. From germline, CDR1 is SQVTM and CDR2 ANQGSEA. CDR3 DNA: TGCAGCGTCAGTTGGTCGAGGGCCTACGAGCAGTACTTC. Translated, it gives CSVSWSRAYEQYF.

The rearrangement uses TRBV19 and TRBJ2-3, with 10 bases matching TRBD2. The CDR3 consists of 14 residues. CDR1 is LNHDA and CDR2 is SQIVND in the germline V gene (reference sequence). Unmatched junction bases numbered 5, after V lost 5 bases and J lost 6 bases. The CDR3 DNA reads as TGTGCCAGTAGTGGAGCGGGAGGGAGGGATACGCAGTATTTT. Translation gives CASSGAGGRDTQYF.

The chain carries TRBV6-5 and TRBJ2-1; D gene ambiguous. The CDR3 runs 13 residues. Trimming stripped 0 bases from V and 8 bases from J, with 8 bases between. From germline, CDR1 is MNHEY and CDR2 SVGAGI. CDR3 nucleotide sequence: TGTGCCAGCAGTTACTCGATTTTAGATGAGCAGTTCTTC. The encoded protein is CASSYSILDEQFF.

The chain combines TRBV11-2 with TRBJ2-2; 8 bases map to TRBD2. Germline CDR1 and CDR2: SGHAT and FQNNGV. The CDR3 is 16 residues long. The J segment lost 3 bases and the V segment lost 1 base, leaving 4 bases of the junction unmatched. The CDR3 loop reads CASSLVAGLYTGELFF. The CDR3 nucleotides read TGTGCCAGCAGCTTAGTAGCGGGACTGTACACCGGGGAGCTGTTTTTT.

The chain joins TRBV6-2 or TRBV6-3 to TRBJ1-2; 9 bases match TRBD1. J lost 12 bases, V lost 6 bases, and 20 bases had no gene match. Germline V gives CDR1 MNHEY, CDR2 SVGEGT. This CDR3 region has 16 residues. CDR3 bases: TGTGCCAGCAGCCCTCGGGGAAAGGGACAGGGCCCCCTGCACACCTTC. It codes for CASSPRGKGQGPLHTF.

The J gene is TRBJ2-3, the V gene TRBV5-1; 7 bases line up with TRBD1. The CDR3 has 14 amino acids. Trimming removed 4 bases from V and 6 bases from J; junction bases left unmatched: 8. Germline V gene data show CDR1 as SGHRS and CDR2 as YFSETQ. CDR3: CASSPGGPPDTQYF. Here the CDR3 DNA reads TGCGCCAGCAGCCCAGGGGGACCTCCGGATACGCAGTATTTT.

The chain has TRBV19 and TRBJ2-5; no definite D call. With 1 base removed from V and 1 base from J, the gap between germline ends came to 13 bases. The germline V gene has CDR1 LNHDA and CDR2 SQIVND (reference sequence). The CDR3 is made up of 16 amino acids. DNA of the CDR3: TGTGCCAGTAGTATAGGGGCAAGTAGGTTCCAAGAGACCCAGTACTTC. Translation: CASSIGASRFQETQYF.

The V gene is TRBV5-4, the J gene TRBJ2-1; tentatively, D is TRBD1 (6 bases). The CDR3 is made up of 13 amino acids. The germline CDR1 and CDR2 sequences are SGHNT and YYREEE (reference sequence). The V end lost 0 bases, the J end lost 7 bases, and 8 bases lay between the germline ends. The CDR3 sequence is CASSLGGRNEQFF. CDR3 in DNA: TGTGCCAGCAGCTTGGGGGGGCGAAATGAGCAGTTCTTC.

The chain employs TRBV7-9 and TRBJ2-7; 7 bases match TRBD1. The CDR3 is 15 residues long. V trimming: 4 bases; J trimming: 1 base; junction bases outside the gene matches: 7. Germline values: CDR1 SEHNR, CDR2 FQNEAQ (reference sequence). The CDR3: CASSSDRTLSYEQYF. The CDR3 coding sequence is TGTGCCAGCAGCTCGGACAGGACGCTGTCCTACGAGCAGTACTTC.

The chain recombines TRBV19 with TRBJ2-5; possibly TRBD2 for D (6 bases). The CDR3 contains 11 residues. Per germline, CDR1 LNHDA and CDR2 SQIVND (reference sequence). V was shortened by 8 bases and J by 9 bases, with 13 bases between the two germline ends. This chain's CDR3 is CASRTGEAQYF. In nucleotides, the CDR3 is TGTGCCAGTCGTACCGGGGAGGCCCAGTACTTC.

The V call is TRBV5-6, the J call TRBJ2-7, with D maybe TRBD1 (5 bases). The CDR3 contains 14 residues. Germline CDR1 and CDR2: SGHDT and YYEEEE. Trimming cost V 0 bases and J 8 bases, with 15 bases left between them. DNA of the CDR3: TGTGCCAGCAGCTTGGCGGCAGGGAATCGAAAGCAGTACTTC. Amino acids: CASSLAAGNRKQYF.